The 14 T cell receptor beta chains below all came from one sample that was sequenced in a study of PD-L1 blockade in urothelial cancer. Sequencing was performed with immunoSEQ multiplex PCR; in TCRdb, only in-frame clones are kept and a portion is missing. The repertoire holds approximately 110,000 clones, with 80% to 95% as singletons. Described time point: peripheral blood 6 weeks after treatment start. The material was PBMCs, obtained around atezolizumab (anti-PD-L1) treatment. These receptors were obtained from a man in his fifties or sixties with urothelial cancer.

V is TRBV28 and J is TRBJ2-2; TRBD2 agrees at 8 bases. Per the germline V gene, CDR1 is MDHEN and CDR2 is SYDVKM. Trimming cost V 3 bases and J 7 bases; bases outside gene matches: 7. The CDR3 has 15 amino acids. The CDR3 loop reads CASSFLAGGFGELFF. The CDR3 DNA follows: TGTGCCAGCAGTTTTCTGGCGGGAGGTTTCGGGGAGCTGTTTTTT.

This chain links TRBV1 with TRBJ1-5; the DNA was not compared with TRBD1, the D call given in the table. TRBV1 is described as a pseudogene. CDR3 length: 17 amino acids. CDR3 loop: CTSSQARTGTSNQPQHF. CDR3 in DNA: TGCACCAGCAGCCAAGCGAGGACAGGTACAAGCAATCAGCCCCAGCATTTT.

The V call is TRBV5-5, the J call TRBJ2-7; D not certain. This CDR3 contains 11 residues. V lost 4 bases to trimming and J lost 4 bases, with 6 bases between them. Germline lookup yields CDR1 SGHKS and CDR2 YYEKEE (reference sequence). The CDR3 reads CASSDRYEQYF. CDR3 coding DNA: TGTGCCAGCAGCGATAGATACGAGCAGTACTTC.

The chain joins TRBV9 to TRBJ1-1, with D perhaps matching TRBD1 (5 bases). Trimming shortened V by 5 bases and J by 5 bases, and 19 bases separated the two germline ends. CDR3 size: 15 residues. Germline V gene data show CDR1 as SGDLS and CDR2 as YYNGEE. CDR3 in amino acids: CASSKVTPGGTEAFF. Here the CDR3 DNA reads TGTGCCAGCAGTAAAGTGACACCCGGGGGGACTGAAGCTTTCTTT. The whole variable domain, filled in from reference TRBV9 and TRBJ1-1, reads DSGVTQTPKHLITATGQRVTLRCSPRSGDLSVYWYQQSLDQGLQFLIQYYNGEERAKGNILERFSAQQFPDLHSELNLSSLELGDSALYFCASSKVTPGGTEAFFGQGTRLTVV.

This clone came up once. CDR3 bases: TGTGCCAGCAGACGGGACAGGGGGAACCAAGAGACCCAGTACTTC. Its protein product is CASRRDRGNQETQYF. The chain combines TRBV7-2 with TRBJ2-5; 11 positions agree with TRBD1. The germline CDR1 and CDR2 sequences are SGHTA and FQGNSA. The length of the CDR3 is 15 residues. Trimming removed 6 bases from V and 0 bases from J; junction bases left unmatched: 3.

The chain links TRBV5-1 to TRBJ2-1, with D tentatively TRBD1 (6 bases). Per the germline V gene, CDR1 is SGHRS and CDR2 is YFSETQ. This CDR3 is 16 amino acids long. V shed 0 bases and J shed 3 bases, with 13 bases lying between them. In DNA, the CDR3 is TGCGCCAGCAGCTTGGCTACAGGGTCCGGCTACAATGAGCAGTTCTTC. Translated: CASSLATGSGYNEQFF.

The V and J genes are TRBV5-4 and TRBJ2-5, with TRBD2 matching over 8 bases. CDR3 length: 13 residues. Germline CDR1 SGHNT, CDR2 YYREEE (reference sequence). With 6 bases clipped from V and 2 bases from J, the junction kept 3 bases outside the gene matches. Written as DNA, the CDR3 is TGTGCCAGCATCGGGACTAGACAAGAGACCCAGTACTTC. Its protein product is CASIGTRQETQYF.

This rearrangement joins TRBV6-5 to TRBJ1-1, with D tentatively TRBD1 (5 bases). Germline loops: CDR1 MNHEY, CDR2 SVGAGI. CDR3 size: 14 residues. Trimming left V 6 bases short and J 1 base short, with 12 bases between. The CDR3 region is CASREGRRNTEAFF. Here the CDR3 DNA reads TGTGCCAGCAGAGAGGGGAGGCGGAACACTGAAGCTTTCTTT.

This clone was seen only a few times. This chain joins TRBV7-3 and TRBJ2-2; D unclear. The germline V gene encodes CDR1 SGHTA and CDR2 FQGTGA. The CDR3 has 11 residues. Trimming removed 4 bases at V and 7 bases at J, with 4 bases between. Here the CDR3 reads CASSSGGELFF. For the CDR3, the DNA is TGTGCCAGCAGCTCAGGCGGGGAGCTGTTTTTT.

This chain joins TRBV4-3 and TRBJ2-7, with 7 bases fitting TRBD2. CDR1 is LGHNA, CDR2 YSLEER, per germline. Unmatched junction bases numbered 7, after V lost 0 bases and J lost 2 bases. This CDR3 contains 16 residues. The CDR3 sequence: CASSQDSSGTTYEQYF. CDR3 sequence (DNA): TGCGCCAGCAGCCAAGATTCTAGCGGTACTACCTACGAGCAGTACTTC.

CDR3 protein: CASSLSGRATEQYF. Here the CDR3 DNA reads TGTGCCAGCAGTTTAAGCGGGAGGGCCACCGAGCAGTACTTC. The chain joins TRBV28 to TRBJ2-7; the match to TRBD2 covers 10 bases. The CDR3 has 14 amino acids. Trimming cost V 2 bases and J 6 bases; bases outside gene matches: 4. The germline gives CDR1 MDHEN, CDR2 SYDVKM.

The chain joins TRBV5-4 to TRBJ2-1, with 9 positions matching TRBD2. Trimming at V came to 4 bases and at J to 7 bases, leaving 12 bases not matched to a gene. CDR1 is SGHNT and CDR2 is YYREEE in the germline V gene (reference sequence). The CDR3 spans 16 residues. CDR3 sequence reads: CASSREGLAGSNEQFF. As DNA, the CDR3 is TGTGCCAGCAGCCGGGAGGGGCTAGCGGGGTCGAATGAGCAGTTCTTC. The full variable domain, rest sourced from reference TRBV5-4 and TRBJ2-1, is ETGVTQSPTHLIKTRGQQVTLRCSSQSGHNTVSWYQQALGQGPQFIFQYYREEENGRGNFPPRFSGLQFPNYSSELNVNALELDDSALYLCASSREGLAGSNEQFFGPGTRLTVL.

This rearrangement joins TRBV7-8 to TRBJ2-5, with D possibly matching TRBD1 (6 bases). The germline V gene encodes CDR1 SGHVS and CDR2 FQNEAQ. The ends were cut back, 6 bases at V and 4 bases at J, with 9 bases in the middle. The CDR3 contains 12 residues. The CDR3 sequence: CASRQGPETQYF. The DNA for the CDR3 is TGTGCCAGCAGACAGGGACCAGAGACCCAGTACTTC. Full variable domain (outside the CDR3, taken from reference TRBV7-8 and TRBJ2-5): GAGVSQSPRYKVAKRGQDVALRCDPISGHVSLFWYQQALGQGPEFLTYFQNEAQLDKSGLPSDRFFAERPEGSVSTLKIQRTQQEDSAVYLCASRQGPETQYFGPGTRLLVL.

The chain links TRBV5-4 to TRBJ2-1, with 7 bases aligning to TRBD2. Germline assignment: CDR1 SGHNT and CDR2 YYREEE (reference sequence). The CDR3 is 16 residues long. The V segment lost 6 bases and the J segment 0 bases; nucleotides outside the gene matches: 9. CDR3 amino acids: CASTPPAGTSYNEQFF. CDR3 DNA sequence: TGTGCCAGCACGCCGCCAGCGGGGACCTCCTACAATGAGCAGTTCTTC.